Listed below are T cell receptor beta chains from one sample, sequenced in a study of a mutant IDH1 vaccine in newly diagnosed glioma. These receptors have no identified antigens. Assay used: immunoSEQ multiplex PCR; TCRdb lists only in-frame clones, some missing. The repertoire holds tens of thousands of clones, with 80% to 90% as singletons. The sample here was PBMCs, taken from a glioma patient whose treatment included an IDH1 peptide vaccine. The source of these receptors is a man aged 40-49 years with glioma. Both conserved end residues are part of each CDR3. A D gene is named only where the DNA matches it firmly. Clone size is shown for a subset of rows, as once, few, many or a class of expanded clone.

D gene,V gene,J gene,clone size,CDR3 DNA,CDR3 protein
-,TRBV13,TRBJ2-7,-,TGTGCCAGCAGGAAATTCGGGCAGGAGGGAGTAAGCTCCTACGAGCAGTACTTC,CASRKFGQEGVSSYEQYF
-,TRBV6-5,TRBJ1-1,-,TGTGCCAGCACCCTTACCTCGGGACGGAATGAAGCTTTCTTT,CASTLTSGRNEAFF
TRBD1,TRBV4-3,TRBJ2-5,-,TGCGCCAGCAGCCAAGATTGGACAGGGGAGACCCAGTACTTC,CASSQDWTGETQYF
-,TRBV25-1,TRBJ2-3,-,TGTGCCAGCAGTGAACACCAGGATACGCAGTATTTT,CASSEHQDTQYF
-,TRBV6-1,TRBJ1-1,-,TGTGCCAGCAGTGAGGGTCAGGGAGTCGGAGCTTTCTTT,CASSEGQGVGAFF
-,TRBV7-9,TRBJ1-6,-,TGTGCCAGCAGCTTAGACAGGGTATTCAATTCACCCCTCCACTTT,CASSLDRVFNSPLHF
-,TRBV11-1,TRBJ1-1,-,TGTGCCAGCAGCTTATCCAACACTGAAGCTTTCTTT,CASSLSNTEAFF
-,TRBV10-2,TRBJ1-2,-,TGCGCCAGCAGCCTCTCCCCAGAGAACTATGGCTACACCTTC,CASSLSPENYGYTF
TRBD2,TRBV13,TRBJ2-1,-,TGTGCCAGCAGCTTAGATAGCGGGGGGGCCTACAATGAGCAGTTCTTC,CASSLDSGGAYNEQFF
-,TRBV27,TRBJ2-3,-,TGTGCCAGCAGTTTAATCGGCAGGGCAGGCACAGATACGCAGTATTTT,CASSLIGRAGTDTQYF
-,TRBV2,TRBJ2-7,medium-sized,TGTGCCAGCAGTGAAGGGACAGCATACGAGCAGTACTTC,CASSEGTAYEQYF
-,TRBV7-3,TRBJ1-2,-,TGTGCCAGCAGCCCTGGGGGCGATGGCTACACCTTC,CASSPGGDGYTF
-,TRBV11-3,TRBJ2-1,-,TGTGCCAGCAGCTTAGTATTGGGGGCCGACAATGAGCAGTTCTTC,CASSLVLGADNEQFF
-,TRBV4-3,TRBJ1-3,-,TGCGCCAGCAGCCAACACGATTCCTTCTCTGGAAACACCATATATTTT,CASSQHDSFSGNTIYF
TRBD2,TRBV29-1,TRBJ2-1,few,TGCAGCGTTGGAGGTAGCGGGCAGCAGTTCTTC,CSVGGSGQQFF
TRBD2,TRBV7-9,TRBJ2-3,-,TGTGCCAGCAGCTTACTAGCGGGGGCGAGCTCAGATACGCAGTATTTT,CASSLLAGASSDTQYF
-,TRBV6-1,TRBJ1-5,few,TGTGCCAGCAGTGGGTACAGGGCTAGCAATCAGCCCCAGCATTTT,CASSGYRASNQPQHF
TRBD1,TRBV5-5,TRBJ1-1,-,TGTGCCAGCAGCTGGGGGGACAGGGTGTGGGCCACTGAAGCTTTCTTT,CASSWGDRVWATEAFF
TRBD1,TRBV7-2,TRBJ1-3,-,TGTGCCAGCAGCCCGCTTTCGACAGGGCCAAACACCATATATTTT,CASSPLSTGPNTIYF
-,TRBV28,TRBJ2-7,-,TGTGCCAGCAGTTCAATAGGTCAGCTTTCGGAGCAGTACTTC,CASSSIGQLSEQYF
TRBD1,TRBV6-1,TRBJ2-7,-,TGTGCCAGCAGAACAGGGGGCTTATACGAGCAGTACTTC,CASRTGGLYEQYF
-,TRBV5-6,TRBJ1-1,few,TGTGCCAGCAGCTTCAACGTGGGTGGGACTGAAGCTTTCTTT,CASSFNVGGTEAFF
-,TRBV14,TRBJ1-2,-,TGTGCCAGCAGCCCCCCCACCGCCCCTAGCGGCTACACCTTC,CASSPPTAPSGYTF
-,TRBV29-1,TRBJ2-6,-,TGCAGCGTTGTAGGCTCTGGGGCCAACGTCCTGACTTTC,CSVVGSGANVLTF
TRBD1,TRBV4-3,TRBJ2-3,-,TGCGCCAGCAGCCAATCCCCGGGACAGAACACAGATACGCAGTATTTT,CASSQSPGQNTDTQYF
-,TRBV6-1,TRBJ1-5,-,TGTGCCAGCAGTGAGGGACACCATAGCAATCAGCCCCAGCATTTT,CASSEGHHSNQPQHF
-,TRBV7-8,TRBJ2-7,-,TGTGCCAGCAGCCAATCCACCTACGAGCAGTACTTC,CASSQSTYEQYF
-,TRBV6-5,TRBJ1-5,-,TGTGCCAGCAGTTACAGGGGGGACAACAATCAGCCCCAGCATTTT,CASSYRGDNNQPQHF
TRBD1,TRBV27,TRBJ2-7,-,TGTGCCAGCAGTTCCACCCGACAGGGCCAGCAGTACTTC,CASSSTRQGQQYF
-,TRBV2,TRBJ2-7,few,TGTGCCAGCAGTGAAATCTACGAGCAGTACTTC,CASSEIYEQYF
TRBD1,TRBV6-5,TRBJ2-2,-,TGTGCCAGCACCCAGGGGGCGGCCGGGGAGCTGTTTTTT,CASTQGAAGELFF
TRBD1,TRBV30,TRBJ2-7,-,TGTGCCTGGAGTTCTATCCGGGACAGGTCCTACGAGCAGTACTTC,CAWSSIRDRSYEQYF
-,TRBV7-2,TRBJ2-7,-,TGTGCCAGCAGCTTAGGATGGTACGAGCAGTACTTC,CASSLGWYEQYF
-,TRBV4-3,TRBJ2-1,-,TGCGCCAGCAGCTCCATCTGGGCGGTGGGGGACAATGAGCAGTTCTTC,CASSSIWAVGDNEQFF
-,TRBV15,TRBJ1-5,-,TGTGCCACCAGCAGTGAGGCTCAGCCCCAGCATTTT,CATSSEAQPQHF
-,TRBV15,TRBJ2-5,-,TGTGCCACCAGCAGATGGGGGGGCGGAGCCACACCACAAGAGACCCAGTACTTC,CATSRWGGGATPQETQYF
TRBD1,TRBV11-2,TRBJ2-7,-,TGTGCCAGCAGCCCCCCCCCGGGACAGGTGTACGAGCAGTACTTC,CASSPPPGQVYEQYF
TRBD2,TRBV11-2,TRBJ2-3,-,TGTGCCAGCAGCTCCCAAATGGGGCGGGAGGGGGCCGATACGCAGTATTTT,CASSSQMGREGADTQYF
-,TRBV5-6,TRBJ1-2,-,TGTGCCAGCAGCTTGGAAATGTCAGGGCGAGGTGGCGGCTACACCTTC,CASSLEMSGRGGGYTF
TRBD2,TRBV7-9,TRBJ2-7,once,TGTGCCAGCAGCGCTCTAGCGGGAGGCTCCTACGAGCAGTACTTC,CASSALAGGSYEQYF
TRBD1,TRBV10-3,TRBJ2-3,-,TGTGCCATCAGTGAACCCGGGACAGGGACGACAGATACGCAGTATTTT,CAISEPGTGTTDTQYF
-,TRBV19,TRBJ1-5,few,TGTGCCAGTAGTATTGGTCAGGAGGTTCAGCCCCAGCATTTT,CASSIGQEVQPQHF
-,TRBV5-8,TRBJ1-1,few,TGTGCCAGCAGCCGTGGTCATTTGAACACTGAAGCTTTCTTT,CASSRGHLNTEAFF
TRBD2,TRBV7-2,TRBJ2-7,once,TGTGCCAGCAGCTTAGCCCTAGCGGGAGGGCCATCTTTC,CASSLALAGGPSF
TRBD2,TRBV27,TRBJ2-1,-,TGTGCCAGCAGTTTCGGGAGCGGGAGGAATGAGCAGTTCTTC,CASSFGSGRNEQFF
-,TRBV29-1,TRBJ1-2,-,TGCAGCGTTGCACACGATGGCTACACCTTC,CSVAHDGYTF
TRBD1,TRBV6-5,TRBJ1-5,-,TGTGCCAGCACCACAGGGGAGGTTCAGCCCCAGCATTTT,CASTTGEVQPQHF